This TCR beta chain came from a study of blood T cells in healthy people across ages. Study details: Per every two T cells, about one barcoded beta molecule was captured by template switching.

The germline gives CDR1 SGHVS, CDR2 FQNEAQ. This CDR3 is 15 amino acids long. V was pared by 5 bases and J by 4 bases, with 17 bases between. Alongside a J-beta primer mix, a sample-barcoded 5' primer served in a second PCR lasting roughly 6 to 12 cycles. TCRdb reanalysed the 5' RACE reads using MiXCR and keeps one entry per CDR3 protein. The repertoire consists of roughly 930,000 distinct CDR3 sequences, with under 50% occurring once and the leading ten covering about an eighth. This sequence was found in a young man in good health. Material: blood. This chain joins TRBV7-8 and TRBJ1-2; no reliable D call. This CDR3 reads CASSPRATPSYGYTF. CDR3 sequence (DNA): TGTGCCAGCAGCCCACGGGCCACCCCTAGCTATGGCTACACCTTC.